This TCR beta chain came from a study of T cell responses to AZD1222 COVID-19 vaccine. Study-level results: Spike-specific TCR repertoires showed rising breadth and depth after two AZD1222 doses.

Generated by immunoSEQ multiplex PCR, the TCRdb table keeps only in-frame clones and is missing some. The sample includes approximately 50,000 clones, about 86% of them seen just once. This clone has only one observation. The antigen is unknown. J lost 5 bases, V lost 6 bases, and 5 bases had no gene match. CDR3 size: 13 residues. Looked up from germline, CDR1 is MGHDK and CDR2 is SYGVNS. The V and J genes are TRBV25-1 and TRBJ1-1; 8 bases agree with TRBD1. The sequence was obtained from an adult who received the AZD1222 COVID-19 vaccine. The sample consisted of peripheral blood, taken 28 days after the second AZD1222 dose. The CDR3 DNA reads TGTGCCAGCAGCAGACAGGGGAGGACTGAAGCTTTCTTT. The encoded protein is CASSRQGRTEAFF.